This entry describes one TCR beta chain. No antigen is known for it. The sample comes from a study of T cell repertoires in cytomegalovirus infection. Study at large: Matching HLA type and CMV infection were both indicated by public TCR beta signatures. Study findings and constraints: Across the ex vivo response, the dominant clonotypes were HLA-C-restricted CMV-specific TCR beta clonotypes.

From the reads, TCRdb called clonotypes with MiXCR, one entry per CDR3 protein. The top ten clones hold over 25% of a sample with about 110,000 distinct CDR3 sequences, over 9% of them seen once. The CDR3 is made up of 15 amino acids. Trimming stripped 9 bases from V and 5 bases from J, with 20 bases between. Material for sequencing was PBMCs, sequenced either directly or after in vitro stimulation (not recorded which). The chain joins TRBV5-3 to TRBJ1-4; D might be TRBD1 (6 bases). TRBV5-3 counts as an open reading frame of uncertain function. This clonotype was sampled from a human donor in good health (CMV status not recorded). Some clones in this sample may be carry-over from other donors' samples. CDR3 in DNA: TGTGCCAACAGCTGGGGGGGGGGGACAAATGAAAAACTGTTTTTT. Its translation: CANSWGGGTNEKLFF.